The 23 T cell receptor beta chains below were found in one sample sequenced in a study of cytomegalovirus exposure and HLA in healthy donors. PCR primers comprised 60 Vbeta and 13 Jbeta primers. The method was immunoSEQ multiplex PCR; TCRdb's version includes in-frame clones alone and lacks a portion of them. The data show around 170,000 clones, 80% seen once. Material: PBMCs. These receptors were obtained from a man aged 35-49 years in good health and CMV-seropositive.

The CDR3 DNA sequence: TGTGCCAGCAGTGAGGTTAGTCGTGGGGCCAACGTCCTGACTTTC. Translating it yields CASSEVSRGANVLTF. The gene calls are TRBV6-1 and TRBJ2-6; the D is unclear. V was cut by 3 bases and J by 3 bases, with 9 bases left in between. The CDR3 consists of 15 residues. Germline loops: CDR1 MNHNS, CDR2 SASEGT.

The chain has TRBV7-3 and TRBJ2-7; 8 bases map to TRBD1. The CDR3 runs 15 residues. Germline lookup yields CDR1 SGHTA and CDR2 FQGTGA. The trim removed 2 bases at V and 5 bases at J, leaving 8 bases unmatched. This CDR3 is CASSLAGQDIDEQYF. The CDR3 DNA is TGTGCCAGCAGCTTAGCGGGACAGGATATCGACGAGCAGTACTTC.

The chain joins TRBV2 to TRBJ2-5; the match to TRBD2 covers 7 bases. There are 14 residues in the CDR3. Germline V gene sequence: CDR1 SNHLY, CDR2 FYNNEI. V trimming: 7 bases; J trimming: 2 bases; junction bases outside the gene matches: 7. CDR3 in amino acids: CASIRDYSQETQYF. The CDR3 DNA reads TGTGCCAGCATCCGGGACTATTCTCAAGAGACCCAGTACTTC.

The J gene is TRBJ2-1, the V gene TRBV28; TRBD2 aligns across 10 bases. This CDR3 region has 14 residues. Germline-derived CDR1 and CDR2 are MDHEN and SYDVKM. V was pared by 8 bases and J by 9 bases, with 10 bases of the junction left unmatched. The CDR3 spells CASGWDSGGSEQFF. In DNA form, the CDR3 reads TGTGCCAGCGGATGGGATAGCGGGGGGTCTGAGCAGTTCTTC.

The chain uses TRBV6-5 and TRBJ1-2; D remains ambiguous. Germline V gives CDR1 MNHEY, CDR2 SVGAGI. The CDR3 loop spans 13 amino acids. V dropped 7 bases and J dropped 4 bases, with 13 bases sitting between them. The chain's CDR3 is CASTEDHTYGYTF. The CDR3 nucleotides are TGTGCCAGCACCGAGGATCATACCTATGGCTACACCTTC.

The gene calls are TRBV27 and TRBJ1-5; TRBD1 matches at 7 bases. Germline V CDR1 and CDR2: MNHEY, SMNVEV (reference sequence). The V gene end was trimmed by 6 bases and the J gene end by 6 bases; junction bases not matched to a gene: 11. The CDR3 length is 15 residues. The DNA for the CDR3 is TGTGCCAGCAGGAGAATTCGGGACAGCTCTCAGCCCCAGCATTTT. Amino acid sequence: CASRRIRDSSQPQHF.

The genes are TRBV9 and TRBJ1-3; tentative D call: TRBD1 (5 bases). Trimming took 7 bases from V and 2 from J, leaving 10 bases between them. CDR1 and CDR2 from the germline V gene are SGDLS and YYNGEE. There are 13 residues in the CDR3. DNA for the CDR3: TGTGCCAGCGGGTCGACAGCTGGAAACACCATATATTTT. Protein: CASGSTAGNTIYF.

V is TRBV27 and J is TRBJ2-2; D is perhaps TRBD1 (6 bases). The CDR3 contains 14 residues. Germline-derived CDR1 and CDR2 are MNHEY and SMNVEV (reference sequence). The V and J ends lost 2 bases and 7 bases respectively, with 11 bases between them. The CDR3 region is CASSLLGAGGELFF. The DNA for the CDR3 is TGTGCCAGCAGTTTACTGGGGGCCGGCGGGGAGCTGTTTTTT.

J is TRBJ1-5 and V is TRBV27; D is undetermined. The CDR3 covers 16 residues. V lost 6 bases and J lost 1, with 16 bases in between. CDR1 is MNHEY, CDR2 SMNVEV, per germline (reference sequence). The CDR3 bases are TGTGCCAGCAGCCTCGTCCGTGCGGGGAGCAATCAGCCCCAGCATTTT. Amino acids: CASSLVRAGSNQPQHF.

The J gene is TRBJ2-2, the V gene TRBV7-2, with 9 positions matching TRBD2. Germline lookup yields CDR1 SGHTA and CDR2 FQGNSA. Germline trimming cut 4 bases from V and 5 bases from J; bases unmatched to any gene: 5. This CDR3 region has 15 residues. CDR3 sequence: CASSSAGGRTGELFF. The CDR3 coding sequence is TGTGCCAGCAGCTCAGCGGGGGGAAGGACCGGGGAGCTGTTTTTT. Together with reference TRBV7-2 and TRBJ2-2, the CDR3 gives the full variable domain: GAGVSQSPSNKVTEKGKDVELRCDPISGHTALYWYRQSLGQGLEFLIYFQGNSAPDKSGLPSDRFSAERTGGSVSTLTIQRTQQEDSAVYLCASSSAGGRTGELFFGEGSRLTVL.

The CDR3: CASSLALAGGNTIYF. The CDR3 DNA reads TGTGCCAGCAGCTTAGCTCTCGCAGGGGGAAACACCATATATTTT. This sequence joins TRBV7-9 and TRBJ1-3; D perhaps matches TRBD1 (5 bases). This CDR3 is 15 amino acids long. Germline CDR1 is SEHNR and CDR2 is FQNEAQ (reference sequence). V lost 0 bases, J lost 4 bases, and 10 bases lay in between.

This chain joins TRBV6-9 and TRBJ2-5; D remains unclear. The CDR3 consists of 10 residues. Trimming removed 10 bases from V and 5 bases from J, with 8 bases in between. Germline V gene lookup returns CDR1 MNHGY and CDR2 SVAAGI. CDR3 nucleotide sequence: TGTGCCATCCCCTCGGAGACCCAGTACTTC. Translating gives CAIPSETQYF.

V usage is TRBV5-6 and J usage is TRBJ1-5; 8 nucleotides align to TRBD1. The germline CDR1 and CDR2 sequences are SGHDT and YYEEEE. V lost 4 bases and J lost 5; bases outside the gene matches: 5. This CDR3 comprises 14 residues. Here the CDR3 reads CASSIRDRYQPQHF. The CDR3 coding sequence is TGTGCCAGCAGCATCCGGGACAGGTATCAGCCCCAGCATTTT. Full variable domain (missing parts from reference TRBV5-6 and TRBJ1-5): DAGVTQSPTHLIKTRGQQVTLRCSPKSGHDTVSWYQQALGQGPQFIFQYYEEEERQRGNFPDRFSGHQFPNYSSELNVNALLLGDSALYLCASSIRDRYQPQHFGDGTRLSIL.

This chain joins TRBV9 and TRBJ2-2; 10 positions match TRBD1. The V gene's germline CDR1 is SGDLS and CDR2 YYNGEE. The junction had 8 bases not matched to a gene; V was cut back by 3 bases and J by 6 bases. The CDR3 has 16 amino acids. CDR3 nucleotide sequence: TGTGCCAGCAGCGCAGGATCCGGGACAGGGGCCGGGGAGCTGTTTTTT. Amino acid sequence: CASSAGSGTGAGELFF.

The chain joins TRBV30 to TRBJ2-7; D is ambiguous. With 2 bases removed from V and 3 bases from J, the gap between germline ends came to 11 bases. CDR1 and CDR2 (germline): GTSNPN, SVGIG (reference sequence). This CDR3 has 13 amino acids. The DNA of the CDR3 is TGTGCCTGGAGTCCAACGTTGAGCTACGAGCAGTACTTC. It codes for CAWSPTLSYEQYF.

This chain joins TRBV7-9 and TRBJ1-6; 11 bases map to TRBD1. Germline-derived CDR1 and CDR2 are SEHNR and FQNEAQ (reference sequence). The CDR3 is made up of 14 amino acids. J was trimmed by 10 bases and V by 8 bases; bases with no gene match: 7. CDR3 coding DNA: TGTGCCAGCGGGGGACAGGGGGTCGAATCACCCCTCCACTTT. It codes for CASGGQGVESPLHF.

This sequence joins TRBV30 and TRBJ1-2; D is undetermined. The germline V and J ends were trimmed by 3 bases and 0 bases, with 11 bases remaining between them. Germline assignment: CDR1 GTSNPN and CDR2 SVGIG (reference sequence). The CDR3 spans 14 residues. The CDR3 DNA sequence: TGTGCCTGGAGATCACCAGGTGCTAACTATGGCTACACCTTC. Translated: CAWRSPGANYGYTF.

V usage is TRBV6-5 and J usage is TRBJ1-1, with a tentative D call TRBD1 (6 bases). V lost 2 bases, J lost 7 bases, and 20 bases lay in between. Per germline, CDR1 MNHEY and CDR2 SVGAGI. The CDR3 spans 16 residues. Here the CDR3 reads CASSYGSVGGLREAFF. The CDR3 nucleotides are TGTGCCAGCAGTTACGGGTCAGTCGGGGGGCTCCGTGAAGCTTTCTTT.

In this sample, this clone turned up once. The rearrangement uses TRBV5-1 and TRBJ2-3, with 9 bases lining up with TRBD2. The J segment lost 1 base and the V segment lost 0 bases, leaving 3 bases of the junction unmatched. This CDR3 spans 16 amino acids. In germline, CDR1 is SGHRS, CDR2 YFSETQ. In DNA, the CDR3 is TGCGCCAGCAGCTTGGTGGAGCGGGGGGGCACAGATACGCAGTATTTT. Its protein product is CASSLVERGGTDTQYF.

A single count supports this clone. The rearrangement joins TRBV5-4 to TRBJ2-7; TRBD1 matches 9 bases. The ends lost 3 bases at V and 5 bases at J; junction bases unmatched: 9. Germline assignment: CDR1 SGHNT and CDR2 YYREEE (reference sequence). CDR3 length equals 15 residues. Written as DNA, the CDR3 is TGTGCCAGCAGCTACCGGGACAGGGAGATTGACGAGCAGTACTTC. It encodes CASSYRDREIDEQYF.

This clone came up a few times. CDR3 protein: CASSSWDSSDQPQHF. The CDR3 coding sequence is TGTGCCAGCAGTTCCTGGGACAGCTCAGATCAGCCCCAGCATTTT. The V and J genes are TRBV28 and TRBJ1-5; 7 bases agree with TRBD1. CDR3 length: 15 residues. V shed 4 bases, J shed 5 bases, and the junction held 8 bases outside the gene matches. Germline V CDR1 and CDR2: MDHEN, SYDVKM. Full variable domain (outside the CDR3, taken from reference TRBV28 and TRBJ1-5): DVKVTQSSRYLVKRTGEKVFLECVQDMDHENMFWYRQDPGLGLRLIYFSYDVKMKEKGDIPEGYSVSREKKERFSLILESASTNQTSMYLCASSSWDSSDQPQHFGDGTRLSIL.

The chain has TRBV7-9 and TRBJ1-4; no clear D gene. V was cut by 3 bases and J by 8 bases, with 13 bases left in between. The CDR3 is made up of 14 amino acids. Germline V gene sequence: CDR1 SEHNR, CDR2 FQNEAQ (reference sequence). CDR3 nucleotide sequence: TGTGCCAGCAGCTTCCTCAGGTTTCCGGAAAAACTGTTTTTT. Translated, it gives CASSFLRFPEKLFF.

The chain recombines TRBV4-3 with TRBJ2-5; D is possibly TRBD1 (6 bases). Trimming shortened V by 0 bases and J by 4 bases, and 12 bases separated the two germline ends. The CDR3 spans 15 residues. Looked up from germline, CDR1 is LGHNA and CDR2 is YSLEER. CDR3 bases: TGCGCCAGCAGCCAAGAGGCGAGGGGGAGAGAGACCCAGTACTTC. Protein product: CASSQEARGRETQYF.